Each of the 25 T cell receptor beta chains below was sequenced from the same sample in a study of cytomegalovirus exposure and HLA in healthy donors. Use of 60 Vbeta and 13 Jbeta primers characterized the PCR. The data were produced by immunoSEQ multiplex PCR, yet TCRdb's version contains in-frame clones alone and is incomplete. The data show over 70,000 clones, with around 80% seen just once and approximately 31% held by the top ten. The sequenced sample was PBMCs. The receptor set was obtained from a man aged 50 to 59 in good health and CMV-seropositive.

This chain connects TRBV27 to TRBJ2-5; 7 bases match TRBD1. V was clipped by 2 bases and J by 4 bases; unmatched bases: 4. This CDR3 is built from 14 residues. CDR1 and CDR2 from the germline V gene are MNHEY and SMNVEV (reference sequence). The CDR3 DNA is TGTGCCAGCAGTTTAGGAAGGGGGCTAGAGACCCAGTACTTC. It yields the protein CASSLGRGLETQYF.

The genes are TRBV9 and TRBJ2-1, with 7 bases lining up with TRBD2. This CDR3 has 17 amino acids. The germline CDR1 and CDR2 sequences are SGDLS and YYNGEE. The V and J ends lost 0 bases and 2 bases, in that order; junction bases with no gene match: 8. The CDR3 reads CASSVGVGGTTYNEQFF. In DNA, the CDR3 is TGTGCCAGCAGCGTAGGGGTGGGCGGGACTACCTACAATGAGCAGTTCTTC.

The chain recombines TRBV7-6 with TRBJ1-1, with D tentatively TRBD1 (6 bases). CDR3 length: 13 amino acids. Trimming left V 5 bases short and J 1 base short, with 8 bases between. Germline V gene sequence: CDR1 SGHVS, CDR2 FNYEAQ. The CDR3 here is CASSQTGNTEAFF. The CDR3 DNA reads as TGTGCCAGCAGCCAGACAGGGAACACTGAAGCTTTCTTT.

This chain uses TRBV6-5 with TRBJ1-5; 9 bases map to TRBD1. This CDR3 contains 15 residues. Germline assignment: CDR1 MNHEY and CDR2 SVGAGI. V shed 6 bases and J 2 bases; nucleotides not matched to a gene: 5. CDR3 nucleotides: TGTGCCAGCAGCCTACGACAGGGGGGCAATCAGCCCCAGCATTTT. Encoded protein: CASSLRQGGNQPQHF.

This chain links TRBV4-1 with TRBJ2-7; 9 bases are a match to TRBD1. Germline-derived CDR1 and CDR2 are MGHRA and YSYEKL. Trimming cost V 4 bases and J 4 bases; bases outside gene matches: 17. The CDR3 consists of 18 residues. The chain's CDR3 is CASSRLQLTGGQWYEQYF. The CDR3 DNA follows: TGCGCCAGCAGCCGACTCCAACTTACAGGGGGCCAGTGGTACGAGCAGTACTTC.

The V call is TRBV5-1, the J call TRBJ1-1; D gene ambiguous. With 3 bases removed from V and 6 bases from J, the gap between germline ends came to 12 bases. This CDR3 has 13 residues. Germline CDR1 is SGHRS and CDR2 is YFSETQ. CDR3: CASSSASGSEAFF. DNA for the CDR3: TGCGCCAGCAGCTCCGCATCGGGTTCTGAAGCTTTCTTT. Combining the CDR3 with reference TRBV5-1 and TRBJ1-1 gives the whole variable domain KAGVTQTPRYLIKTRGQQVTLSCSPISGHRSVSWYQQTPGQGLQFLFEYFSETQRNKGNFPGRFSGRQFSNSRSEMNVSTLELGDSALYLCASSSASGSEAFFGQGTRLTVV.

This chain joins TRBV27 and TRBJ2-1, with TRBD2 identical over 7 bases. With V trimmed by 5 bases and J by 5 bases, 12 bases remained unmatched. The CDR3 consists of 16 residues. CDR1 MNHEY and CDR2 SMNVEV come from the germline V gene (reference sequence). For the CDR3, the DNA is TGTGCCAGCAGTGGGTGGGGGGGGAGTTTTCACAATGAGCAGTTCTTC. Translated: CASSGWGGSFHNEQFF.

Of note for this clone: A junction end diverges from the germline sequence, so it may reflect a read error. The rearrangement joins TRBV7-9 to TRBJ1-1, with D perhaps matching TRBD1 (5 bases). Germline V lookup: CDR1 SEHNR, CDR2 FQNEAQ (reference sequence). The CDR3 is 13 amino acids. CDR3 DNA: TGTTCCAGCAGCTCCCGGGGGGACACTGAAGCTTTCTTT. This gives the protein CSSSSRGDTEAFF.

This chain uses TRBV7-8 with TRBJ2-1; TRBD2 aligns across 11 bases. J was trimmed by 4 bases and V by 1 base; bases with no gene match: 12. Germline assignment: CDR1 SGHVS and CDR2 FQNEAQ. The CDR3 runs to 19 residues. CDR3 DNA sequence: TGTGCCAGCAGCTTAGATCGTAACCTAGCGGGAGGTCAATACAATGAGCAGTTCTTC. It encodes CASSLDRNLAGGQYNEQFF.

This clone has just one count. V usage is TRBV5-4 and J usage is TRBJ2-3; weak D call: TRBD2 (5 bases). The V and J ends lost 2 bases and 0 bases respectively, with 10 bases between them. This CDR3 spans 15 amino acids. Germline V CDR1 and CDR2: SGHNT, YYREEE (reference sequence). DNA of the CDR3: TGTGCCAGCAGCTTTACCGGAGGCAGCACAGATACGCAGTATTTT. Its protein is CASSFTGGSTDTQYF.

This clone was observed a handful of times. The CDR3 is CASSHKDGANVLTF. The CDR3, as DNA: TGTGCCAGCAGCCACAAAGATGGGGCCAACGTCCTGACTTTC. The chain recombines TRBV7-8 with TRBJ2-6, with D hard to call. The CDR3 extends over 14 amino acids. The V end lost 5 bases, the J end lost 3 bases, and 8 bases lay between the germline ends. Germline-derived CDR1 and CDR2 are SGHVS and FQNEAQ. Using reference TRBV7-8 and TRBJ2-6 for the parts outside the CDR3, the full variable domain is GAGVSQSPRYKVAKRGQDVALRCDPISGHVSLFWYQQALGQGPEFLTYFQNEAQLDKSGLPSDRFFAERPEGSVSTLKIQRTQQEDSAVYLCASSHKDGANVLTFGAGSRLTVL.

The V and J genes are TRBV12-5 and TRBJ1-1, with 7 bases aligning to TRBD1. This CDR3 spans 14 amino acids. Germline CDR1 LGHNT, CDR2 FRNRAP. Trimming removed 4 bases from V and 0 bases from J; junction bases left unmatched: 2. CDR3 region: CASGSGGMNTEAFF. CDR3 sequence (DNA): TGTGCTAGTGGTTCAGGGGGGATGAACACTGAAGCTTTCTTT.

The CDR3 DNA follows: TGTGCCAGCAGCGGAGGGACTAGCGGGAGGGCCGGCACAGATACGCAGTATTTT. This encodes CASSGGTSGRAGTDTQYF. The rearrangement uses TRBV9 and TRBJ2-3; 16 nucleotides match TRBD2. CDR1 is SGDLS, CDR2 YYNGEE, per germline. The CDR3 is made up of 18 amino acids. After removal of 3 bases from V and 1 base from J, the junction contained 5 bases not matched to a gene. Supplemented by reference TRBV9 and TRBJ2-3, the full variable domain reads DSGVTQTPKHLITATGQRVTLRCSPRSGDLSVYWYQQSLDQGLQFLIQYYNGEERAKGNILERFSAQQFPDLHSELNLSSLELGDSALYFCASSGGTSGRAGTDTQYFGPGTRLTVL.

This sequence joins TRBV7-9 and TRBJ2-1, with TRBD1 matching 12 bases. The CDR3 covers 14 residues. The V gene's germline CDR1 is SEHNR and CDR2 FQNEAQ (reference sequence). With 4 bases clipped from V and 14 bases from J, the junction kept 9 bases outside the gene matches. CDR3 residues: CASSSGQGAGGEFF. CDR3 sequence (DNA): TGTGCCAGCAGCTCGGGACAGGGGGCTGGTGGGGAGTTCTTC.

V is TRBV7-2 and J is TRBJ1-2, with D perhaps matching TRBD1 (6 bases). CDR1 is SGHTA, CDR2 FQGNSA, per germline. The CDR3 is 14 residues long. The V and J ends lost 1 base and 3 bases respectively, with 9 bases between them. The DNA for the CDR3 is TGTGCCAGCAGCTTAGGAGCAGGGGACTATGGCTACACCTTC. It translates to CASSLGAGDYGYTF.

This clone was counted a few times. The chain joins TRBV19 to TRBJ1-2; 10 bases line up with TRBD1. This CDR3 contains 15 residues. Losses at the gene ends were 3 bases for V and 1 base for J; bases not matched to a gene: 2. The germline V gene encodes CDR1 LNHDA and CDR2 SQIVND (reference sequence). The CDR3, as DNA: TGTGCCAGTAGTATGGGACAGGGGATTAACTATGGCTACACCTTC. It codes for CASSMGQGINYGYTF.

The chain joins TRBV18 to TRBJ2-7; 8 bases are shared with TRBD1. V was pared by 3 bases and J by 7 bases, with 11 bases of the junction left unmatched. In germline, CDR1 is KGHSH, CDR2 LQKENI. The CDR3 runs 15 residues. CDR3 in amino acids: CASSPGTGQGGEQYF. The CDR3 bases are TGTGCCAGCTCACCCGGGACAGGCCAAGGTGGGGAGCAGTACTTC.

This chain joins TRBV21-1 and TRBJ2-1; the D call of TRBD2 is as the table states it, not checked on the DNA. TRBV21-1 is an annotated pseudogene. The CDR3 has 13 residues. The CDR3 nucleotides read TGTGCCAGCAGCAGCGGGACTAGCGGTGAGCAGTTCTTC. Amino acids: CASSSGTSGEQFF.

The chain employs TRBV30 and TRBJ2-7; maybe TRBD2 (5 bases). The CDR3 sequence is 14 residues long. Trimming cost V 1 base and J 5 bases, with 15 bases left between them. CDR1 and CDR2 from the germline V gene are GTSNPN and SVGIG (reference sequence). CDR3 residues: CAWSDGILKDEQYF. The CDR3 nucleotides are TGTGCCTGGAGTGACGGGATCTTGAAGGACGAGCAGTACTTC.

In its sample, this clone was seen a few times. The V and J genes are TRBV29-1 and TRBJ2-7, with D tentatively TRBD2 (6 bases). Trimming removed 4 bases from V and 2 bases from J, with 12 bases in between. Germline V gives CDR1 SQVTM, CDR2 ANQGSEA. CDR3 length: 13 amino acids. CDR3 in DNA: TGCAGCGTTGGGGTGTCGGGAGCCTACGAGCAGTACTTC. Translated: CSVGVSGAYEQYF.

The chain joins TRBV28 to TRBJ1-1; D not resolved. Trimming left V 7 bases short and J 0 bases short, with 18 bases between. This CDR3 is 16 amino acids long. Germline V lookup: CDR1 MDHEN, CDR2 SYDVKM. The CDR3 DNA follows: TGTGCCAGCACCAACCCGACCGAGCGGATGAACACTGAAGCTTTCTTT. Translated: CASTNPTERMNTEAFF.

This clone has more than one count but fewer than ten. An end of the junction does not agree with germline; a read error may underlie this. The V call is TRBV7-2, the J call TRBJ2-3, with 10 positions matching TRBD2. This CDR3 contains 12 residues. CDR1 is SGHTA and CDR2 is FQGNSA in the germline V gene. The chain's CDR3 is CASSIQREGPHF. DNA for the CDR3: TGTGCCAGCAGCATTCAGCGGGAGGGCCCTCACTTT.

The rearrangement joins TRBV6-5 to TRBJ2-2; 7 bases match TRBD2. The V gene's germline CDR1 is MNHEY and CDR2 SVGAGI. Losses at the gene ends were 6 bases for V and 0 bases for J; bases not matched to a gene: 7. The CDR3 consists of 16 residues. The CDR3 nucleotides are TGTGCCAGCAGCTACGCCGGGACTACGAACACCGGGGAGCTGTTTTTT. This gives the protein CASSYAGTTNTGELFF.

The rearrangement links TRBV12-5 to TRBJ2-1, with 8 bases lining up with TRBD1. V shed 3 bases, J shed 7 bases, and the junction held 8 bases outside the gene matches. The germline V gene has CDR1 LGHNT and CDR2 FRNRAP. This CDR3 has 15 amino acids. CDR3 region: CASGLLGRGPNEQFF. In DNA form, the CDR3 reads TGTGCTAGTGGTTTATTGGGCAGGGGGCCTAATGAGCAGTTCTTC.

The chain carries TRBV5-1 and TRBJ2-1; D gene ambiguous. V was pared by 0 bases and J by 3 bases, with 7 bases between. This CDR3 contains 14 residues. CDR1 is SGHRS and CDR2 is YFSETQ in the germline V gene. The CDR3 loop is CASSLVSSYNEQFF. For the CDR3, the DNA is TGCGCCAGCAGCTTGGTTTCTAGCTACAATGAGCAGTTCTTC.